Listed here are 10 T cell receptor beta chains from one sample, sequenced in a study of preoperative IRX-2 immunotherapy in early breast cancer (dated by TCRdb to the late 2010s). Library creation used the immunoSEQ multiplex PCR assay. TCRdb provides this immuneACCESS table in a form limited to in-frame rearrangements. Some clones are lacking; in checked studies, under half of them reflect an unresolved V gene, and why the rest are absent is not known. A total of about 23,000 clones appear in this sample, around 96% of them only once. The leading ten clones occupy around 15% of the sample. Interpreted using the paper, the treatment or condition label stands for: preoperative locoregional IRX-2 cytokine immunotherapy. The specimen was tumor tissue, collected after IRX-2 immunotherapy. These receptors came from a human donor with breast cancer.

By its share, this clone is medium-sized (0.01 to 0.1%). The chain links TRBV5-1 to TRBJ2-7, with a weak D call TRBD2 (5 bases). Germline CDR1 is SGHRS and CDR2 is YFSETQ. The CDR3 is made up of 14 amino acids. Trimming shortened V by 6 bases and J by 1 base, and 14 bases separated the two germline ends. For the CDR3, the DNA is TGCGCCAGCAACAAGAAGGGAGTGTCCTACGAGCAGTACTTC. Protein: CASNKKGVSYEQYF. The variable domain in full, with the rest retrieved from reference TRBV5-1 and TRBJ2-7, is KAGVTQTPRYLIKTRGQQVTLSCSPISGHRSVSWYQQTPGQGLQFLFEYFSETQRNKGNFPGRFSGRQFSNSRSEMNVSTLELGDSALYLCASNKKGVSYEQYFGPGTRLTVT.

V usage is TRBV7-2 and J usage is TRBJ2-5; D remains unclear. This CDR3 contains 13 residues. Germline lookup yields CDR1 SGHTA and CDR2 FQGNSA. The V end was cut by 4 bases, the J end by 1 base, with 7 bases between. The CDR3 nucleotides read TGTGCCAGCAGCTATACAGTCCAAGAGACCCAGTACTTC. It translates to CASSYTVQETQYF. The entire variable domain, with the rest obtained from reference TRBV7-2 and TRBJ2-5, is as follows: GAGVSQSPSNKVTEKGKDVELRCDPISGHTALYWYRQSLGQGLEFLIYFQGNSAPDKSGLPSDRFSAERTGGSVSTLTIQRTQQEDSAVYLCASSYTVQETQYFGPGTRLLVL.

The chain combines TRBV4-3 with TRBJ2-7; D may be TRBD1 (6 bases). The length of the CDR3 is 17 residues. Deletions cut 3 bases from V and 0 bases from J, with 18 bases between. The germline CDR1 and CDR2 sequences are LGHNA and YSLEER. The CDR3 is CASSHRVSRGPSYEQYF. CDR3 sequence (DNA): TGCGCCAGCAGCCACCGCGTGAGCAGGGGCCCCTCCTACGAGCAGTACTTC.

In nucleotides, the CDR3 is TGTGCCAGCAGCCTGGACCTGAATGAAAAACTGTTTTTT. This encodes CASSLDLNEKLFF. The gene calls are TRBV7-2 and TRBJ1-4; unclear D gene. Per the germline V gene, CDR1 is SGHTA and CDR2 is FQGNSA. This CDR3 region has 13 residues. V lost 5 bases, J lost 5 bases, and 9 bases lay in between.

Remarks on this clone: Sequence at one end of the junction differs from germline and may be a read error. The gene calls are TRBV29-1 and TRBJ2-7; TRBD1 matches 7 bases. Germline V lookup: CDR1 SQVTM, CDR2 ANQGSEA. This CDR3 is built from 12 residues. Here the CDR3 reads CSVEDPGTGVLF. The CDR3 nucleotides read TGCAGCGTTGAAGATCCGGGAACAGGGGTTCTTTTC.

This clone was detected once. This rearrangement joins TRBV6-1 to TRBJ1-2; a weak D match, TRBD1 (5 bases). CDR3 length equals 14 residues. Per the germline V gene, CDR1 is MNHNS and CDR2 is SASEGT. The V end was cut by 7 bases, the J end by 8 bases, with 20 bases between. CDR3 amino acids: CASNPRVGWDGYTF. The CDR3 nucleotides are TGTGCCAGCAACCCAAGGGTGGGGTGGGACGGCTACACCTTC.

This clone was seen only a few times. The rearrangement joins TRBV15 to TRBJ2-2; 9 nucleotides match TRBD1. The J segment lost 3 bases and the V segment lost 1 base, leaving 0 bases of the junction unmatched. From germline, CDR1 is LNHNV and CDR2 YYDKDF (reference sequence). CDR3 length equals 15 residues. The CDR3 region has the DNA TGTGCCACCAGCAGAGGGACAGGGGACACCGGGGAGCTGTTTTTT. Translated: CATSRGTGDTGELFF.

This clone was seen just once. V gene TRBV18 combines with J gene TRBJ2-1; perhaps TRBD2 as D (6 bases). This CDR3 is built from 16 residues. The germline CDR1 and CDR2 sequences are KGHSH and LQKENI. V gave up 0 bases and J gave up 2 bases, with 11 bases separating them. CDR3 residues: CASSPPGGATYNEQFF. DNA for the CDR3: TGTGCCAGCTCACCACCCGGCGGGGCGACCTACAATGAGCAGTTCTTC.

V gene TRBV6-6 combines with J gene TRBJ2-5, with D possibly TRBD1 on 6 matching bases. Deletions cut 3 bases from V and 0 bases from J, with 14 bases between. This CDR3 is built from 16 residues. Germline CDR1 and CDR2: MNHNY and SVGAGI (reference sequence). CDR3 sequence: CASSYSPDSYQETQYF. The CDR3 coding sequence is TGTGCCAGCAGTTATTCCCCGGACAGTTACCAAGAGACCCAGTACTTC.

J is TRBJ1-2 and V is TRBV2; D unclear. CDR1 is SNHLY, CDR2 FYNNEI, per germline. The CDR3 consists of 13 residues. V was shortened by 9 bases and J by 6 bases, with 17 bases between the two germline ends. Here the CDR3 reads CASPESRKDGYTF. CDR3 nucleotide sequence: TGTGCCAGTCCGGAGTCCCGGAAGGATGGCTACACCTTC.